The TCR beta chain described here comes from a study of cytomegalovirus exposure and HLA in healthy donors. V was pared by 0 bases and J by 2 bases, with 1 base of the junction left unmatched. This CDR3 has 15 amino acids. CDR1 is LNHNV, CDR2 YYDKDF, per germline (reference sequence). General study points: Presence/absence comparisons presumed near-even sequencing depth among donors. Being indistinguishable, some V segments were excluded, TRBV6-2 and TRBV6-3 among them. Among TCR sequences, most were rare, though some public TCRs appeared in many donors.

With 60 Vbeta and 13 Jbeta primers, the PCR was carried out. Assay used: immunoSEQ multiplex PCR; TCRdb lists only in-frame clones, some missing. This table holds some 150,000 clones, roughly 78% found once. Remarks on this clone: Its specificity is not known.

This receptor was obtained from a man between 25 and 39 years old in good health and CMV-seronegative. The chain links TRBV15 to TRBJ2-7, with 10 bases fitting TRBD2. Sample: PBMCs. The CDR3 nucleotides read TGTGCCACCAGCAGAGACCTAGCGGGAGCCTACGAGCAGTACTTC. Its translation: CATSRDLAGAYEQYF.